This TCR beta chain was captured in a study of blood T cell repertoires in COVID-19. On the study more broadly: T cells, B-cell-depleted T cells, or PBMCs supplied cDNA or gDNA.

Per the original methods: Nucleated cell number was recorded as an estimate derived from reference gene primer amplification. This table comes from immunoSEQ multiplex PCR, and its TCRdb copy is limited to in-frame clones, with some not included. From that table come the V and J calls and clone size; the DNA was used to work out D and trimming. Among 250,000 to 300,000 clones listed, about 90% were seen once. The germline CDR1 and CDR2 sequences are MNHEY and SVGAGI. V shed 7 bases and J shed 2 bases, with 12 bases lying between them. The CDR3 runs 15 residues. Each recovered donor of Cohort 3 presented with two negative PCRs, clearance, or symptom resolution.

The chain is built from TRBV6-5 and TRBJ2-6; D might be TRBD1 (6 bases). This clonotype originated in an older woman who had recovered from COVID-19. The material sequenced was PBMCs or T cells enriched from blood (not recorded which). CDR3 region: CASTGTGTGANVLTF. The CDR3 DNA sequence: TGTGCCAGCACAGGAACAGGGACTGGGGCCAACGTCCTGACTTTC.